The clone carrying this T cell receptor (beta chain) turned up a few times. Each CDR3 protein is one row after TCRdb ran MiXCR on the RT-PCR reads. Found here are 500,000 to 600,000 distinct CDR3 sequences, roughly 12% of them singletons; the top ten hold about a tenth. This sample stems from a study of response to subunit inactivated influenza vaccine. Germline-derived CDR1 and CDR2 are SQVTM and ANQGSEA. Deletions cut 6 bases from V and 0 bases from J, with 14 bases between. CDR3 length equals 14 residues. The sequence derives from a man aged 45-60 years who received an inactivated influenza vaccine. Specimen: PBMCs from blood, collected on the day of vaccination. V usage is TRBV29-1 and J usage is TRBJ1-1, with D maybe TRBD1 (6 bases). CDR3 residues: CSVKDRIMNTEAFF. The CDR3 DNA follows: TGCAGCGTGAAAGACAGGATCATGAACACTGAAGCTTTCTTT.